These 13 T cell receptor beta chains share one sample of origin, sequenced in a study of blood T cell repertoires in COVID-19. TCRdb's table, derived via immunoSEQ multiplex PCR, lists solely in-frame clones and lacks some. The sample has about 210,000 clones; roughly nine tenths are singletons. Sequencing was done on a sample of peripheral blood. These TCRs come from a man between 65 and 80 years old with acute or convalescent COVID-19.

V is TRBV6-6 and J is TRBJ1-5; no reliable D call. The V and J ends lost 6 bases and 0 bases respectively, with 6 bases between them. Germline CDR1 and CDR2: MNHNY and SVGAGI (reference sequence). This CDR3 comprises 13 residues. The CDR3 DNA reads as TGTGCCAGCAGCTTAGATAGCAATCAGCCCCAGCATTTT. This encodes CASSLDSNQPQHF.

CDR3: CASSQVGVSGPLGRNEQFF. The CDR3 region has the DNA TGTGCCAGCAGCCAAGTGGGGGTGAGCGGGCCCTTGGGTCGGAATGAGCAGTTCTTC. The genes are TRBV3-1 (or the pseudogene TRBV3-2) and TRBJ2-1; TRBD2 might be the D (6 bases). Looked up from germline, CDR1 is LGHDT and CDR2 is YNNKEL (reference sequence). The CDR3 runs to 19 residues. Trimming left V 1 base short and J 7 bases short, with 26 bases between.

This CDR3 reads CASRPPQGRACPEAFF. CDR3 nucleotide sequence: TGTGCCAGCAGACCCCCCCAGGGGAGGGCCTGCCCTGAAGCTTTCTTT. J is TRBJ1-1 and V is TRBV6-4, with D perhaps TRBD1 (6 bases). CDR3 length equals 16 residues. V was trimmed by 6 bases and J by 6 bases, leaving 23 bases between them. Germline CDR1 reads MRHNA; CDR2 reads SNTAGT.

J is TRBJ1-1 and V is TRBV6-5; D uncertain. CDR1 MNHEY and CDR2 SVGAGI come from the germline V gene. V dropped 8 bases and J dropped 0 bases, with 7 bases sitting between them. CDR3 length equals 12 residues. CDR3 amino acids: CASRTVNTEAFF. The CDR3 DNA reads as TGTGCCAGCCGTACGGTGAACACTGAAGCTTTCTTT.

The genes are TRBV2 and TRBJ1-6, with TRBD1 matching over 9 bases. This CDR3 is built from 14 residues. V gave up 6 bases and J gave up 8 bases; unmatched junction bases: 5. Per the germline V gene, CDR1 is SNHLY and CDR2 is FYNNEI. The CDR3 here is CASSGQGRDSPLHF. DNA for the CDR3: TGTGCCAGCAGCGGACAGGGGCGGGATTCACCCCTCCACTTT.

J is TRBJ2-2 and V is TRBV16; possibly TRBD1 for D (5 bases). The germline V gene has CDR1 KGHSY and CDR2 FQNENV. The germline V and J ends were trimmed by 0 bases and 4 bases, with 9 bases remaining between them. The CDR3 loop spans 15 amino acids. CDR3 in amino acids: CASSQSRQPTGELFF. CDR3 DNA: TGTGCCAGCAGCCAATCCCGACAGCCCACCGGGGAGCTGTTTTTT.

The rearrangement uses TRBV5-1 and TRBJ1-2; D is ambiguous. Germline lookup yields CDR1 SGHRS and CDR2 YFSETQ. V shed 4 bases and J shed 0 bases, with 10 bases lying between them. The CDR3 contains 14 residues. The CDR3 DNA follows: TGCGCCAGCAGCAAGGAGCGTGCTAACTATGGCTACACCTTC. Translation gives CASSKERANYGYTF.

The V gene is TRBV6-5, the J gene TRBJ2-1; 11 positions agree with TRBD2. Germline-derived CDR1 and CDR2 are MNHEY and SVGAGI. V was clipped by 4 bases and J by 2 bases; unmatched bases: 4. CDR3 size: 16 residues. The CDR3 nucleotides are TGTGCCAGCAGTTCCTTAGCGGGAGGGCCCTACAATGAGCAGTTCTTC. This sequence encodes CASSSLAGGPYNEQFF.

The chain links TRBV11-2 to TRBJ2-1, with 13 bases matching TRBD2. V shed 1 base, J shed 9 bases, and the junction held 6 bases outside the gene matches. The CDR3 is 16 amino acids. Germline V lookup: CDR1 SGHAT, CDR2 FQNNGV. The CDR3 sequence is CASSLVLRLAGGEQFF. CDR3 sequence (DNA): TGTGCCAGCAGCTTAGTTTTACGACTAGCGGGAGGTGAGCAGTTCTTC.

The chain links TRBV6-5 to TRBJ1-3; weak D call: TRBD1 (6 bases). This CDR3 is 15 amino acids long. Per germline, CDR1 MNHEY and CDR2 SVGAGI. The ends were cut back, 7 bases at V and 2 bases at J, with 15 bases in the middle. In DNA, the CDR3 is TGTGCCAGCACACAGGGAATGATTACTGGAAACACCATATATTTT. Its translation is CASTQGMITGNTIYF.

The V call is TRBV10-1, the J call TRBJ2-1, with 9 bases identical to TRBD1. Germline V gene data show CDR1 as WNHNN and CDR2 as SYGVQD (reference sequence). The V segment lost 6 bases and the J segment 8 bases; nucleotides outside the gene matches: 26. The CDR3 is 20 residues long. The CDR3 DNA reads as TGCGCCAGCAGGCCCCAGCGGACTCAAAGGGGACAGGGCGTCGTATATGAGCAGTTCTTC. It translates to CASRPQRTQRGQGVVYEQFF.

The chain recombines TRBV27 with TRBJ2-5; the match to TRBD2 covers 9 bases. The V gene's germline CDR1 is MNHEY and CDR2 SMNVEV (reference sequence). The CDR3 is 18 residues long. The ends lost 0 bases at V and 2 bases at J; junction bases unmatched: 10. The CDR3: CASSLSGFWREGQETQYF. The CDR3 coding sequence is TGTGCCAGCAGTTTATCAGGGTTTTGGCGGGAGGGACAAGAGACCCAGTACTTC.

The chain carries TRBV18 and TRBJ2-5; TRBD1 matches at 9 bases. The CDR3 covers 13 residues. V shed 6 bases, J shed 4 bases, and the junction held 3 bases outside the gene matches. Looked up from germline, CDR1 is KGHSH and CDR2 is LQKENI. The CDR3 region has the DNA TGTGCCAGCTCCGACAGGGGGGGAGAGACCCAGTACTTC. As protein: CASSDRGGETQYF.